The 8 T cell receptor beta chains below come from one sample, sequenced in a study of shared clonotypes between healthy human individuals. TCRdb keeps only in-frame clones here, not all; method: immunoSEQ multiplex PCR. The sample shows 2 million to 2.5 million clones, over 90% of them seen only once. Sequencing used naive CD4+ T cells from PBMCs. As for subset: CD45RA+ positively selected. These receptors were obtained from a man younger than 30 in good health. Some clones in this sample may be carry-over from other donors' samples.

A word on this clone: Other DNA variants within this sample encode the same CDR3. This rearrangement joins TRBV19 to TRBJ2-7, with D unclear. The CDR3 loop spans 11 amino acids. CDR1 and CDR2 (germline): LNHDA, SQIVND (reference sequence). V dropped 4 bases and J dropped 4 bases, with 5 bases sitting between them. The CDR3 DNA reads TGTGCCAGTAGTACCTTATACGAGCAGTACTTC. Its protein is CASSTLYEQYF.

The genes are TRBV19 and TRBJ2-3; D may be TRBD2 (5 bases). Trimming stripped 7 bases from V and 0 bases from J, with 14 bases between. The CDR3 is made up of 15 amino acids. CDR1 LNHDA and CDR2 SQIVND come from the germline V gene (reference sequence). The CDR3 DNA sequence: TGTGCCAGTAAGTTGGCTAGCACGAGCACAGATACGCAGTATTTT. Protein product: CASKLASTSTDTQYF.

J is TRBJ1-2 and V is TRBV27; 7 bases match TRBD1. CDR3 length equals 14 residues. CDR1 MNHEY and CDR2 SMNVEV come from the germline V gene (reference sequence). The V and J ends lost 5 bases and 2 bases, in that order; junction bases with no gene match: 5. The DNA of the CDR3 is TGTGCCAGCAGTAGATTCAGGGGGAACTATGGCTACACCTTC. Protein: CASSRFRGNYGYTF.

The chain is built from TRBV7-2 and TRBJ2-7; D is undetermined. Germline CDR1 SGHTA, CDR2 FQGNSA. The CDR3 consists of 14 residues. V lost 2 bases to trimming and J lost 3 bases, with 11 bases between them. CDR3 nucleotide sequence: TGTGCCAGCAGCTTAAGTGGCCCCTACTACGAGCAGTACTTC. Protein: CASSLSGPYYEQYF.

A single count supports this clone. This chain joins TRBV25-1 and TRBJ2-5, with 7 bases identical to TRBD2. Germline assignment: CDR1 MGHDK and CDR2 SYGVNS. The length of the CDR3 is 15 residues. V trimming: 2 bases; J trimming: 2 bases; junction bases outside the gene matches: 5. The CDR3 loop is CASSELGTIQETQYF. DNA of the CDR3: TGTGCCAGCAGTGAACTGGGGACTATTCAAGAGACCCAGTACTTC.

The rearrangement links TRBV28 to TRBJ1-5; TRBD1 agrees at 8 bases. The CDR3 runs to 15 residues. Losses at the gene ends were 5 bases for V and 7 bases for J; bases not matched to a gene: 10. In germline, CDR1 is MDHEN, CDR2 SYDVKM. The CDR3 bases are TGTGCCAGCAGTAGGGACCAGGGGGCAGGGCAGCCCCAGCATTTT. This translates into CASSRDQGAGQPQHF.

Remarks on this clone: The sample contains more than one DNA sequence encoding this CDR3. CDR3 in amino acids: CASSRTSGTNEQFF. As DNA, the CDR3 is TGTGCCAGCAGTCGGACTAGCGGCACCAATGAGCAGTTCTTC. The gene calls are TRBV2 and TRBJ2-1; 10 bases match TRBD2. The CDR3 has 14 amino acids. Trimming removed 5 bases from V and 6 bases from J; junction bases left unmatched: 4. Germline CDR1 is SNHLY and CDR2 is FYNNEI. The variable domain in full, with the rest retrieved from reference TRBV2 and TRBJ2-1, is EPEVTQTPSHQVTQMGQEVILRCVPISNHLYFYWYRQILGQKVEFLVSFYNNEISEKSEIFDDQFSVERPDGSNFTLKIRSTKLEDSAMYFCASSRTSGTNEQFFGPGTRLTVL.

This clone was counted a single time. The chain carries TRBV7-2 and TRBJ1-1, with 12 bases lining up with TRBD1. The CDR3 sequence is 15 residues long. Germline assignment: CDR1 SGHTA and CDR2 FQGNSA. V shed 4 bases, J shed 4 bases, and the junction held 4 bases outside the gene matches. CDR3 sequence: CASSSRGQGATEAFF. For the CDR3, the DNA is TGTGCCAGCAGCTCAAGGGGACAGGGGGCCACTGAAGCTTTCTTT.